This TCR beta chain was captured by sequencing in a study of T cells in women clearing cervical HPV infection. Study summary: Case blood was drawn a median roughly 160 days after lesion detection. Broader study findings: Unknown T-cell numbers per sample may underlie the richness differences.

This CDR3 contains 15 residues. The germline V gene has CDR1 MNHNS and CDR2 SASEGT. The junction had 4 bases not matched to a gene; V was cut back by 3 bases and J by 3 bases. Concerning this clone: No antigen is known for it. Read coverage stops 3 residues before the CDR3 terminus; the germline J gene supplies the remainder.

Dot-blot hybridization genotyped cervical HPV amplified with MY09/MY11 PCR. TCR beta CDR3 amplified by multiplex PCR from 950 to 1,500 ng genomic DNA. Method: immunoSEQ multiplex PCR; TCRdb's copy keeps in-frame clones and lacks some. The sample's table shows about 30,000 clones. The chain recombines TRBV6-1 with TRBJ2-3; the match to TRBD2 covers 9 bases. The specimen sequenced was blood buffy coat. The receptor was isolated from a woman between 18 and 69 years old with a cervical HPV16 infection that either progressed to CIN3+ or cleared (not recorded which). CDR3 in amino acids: CASSERGGLTDTQYF. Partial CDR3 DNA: TGTGCCAGCAGTGAGCGGGGGGGCCTGACAGATACG.